This T cell receptor beta chain is drawn from a study of cytomegalovirus exposure and HLA in healthy donors (dated by TCRdb to the late 2010s). Context from the whole study: According to an earlier analysis of 587 of the donors, about 170 million T cells yielded 90 million to 140 million unique TCR beta sequences and less than 300 Gb of sequence data. An earlier analysis of several hundred of the donors applied high-throughput TCR beta sequencing to assess whether each TCR beta V gene segment acted as functional or pseudogenic. A later analysis re-examined previously published TCR beta repertoires from about 670 donors and added high-resolution HLA genotyping to investigate patterns of TCR occurrence. Genome-wide SNP genotypes for about 60% of the roughly 700 donors were used in a later genetic analysis, which treated that subset as a discovery cohort. Of the roughly 430 genotyped donors, roughly 85% fell in the genetic ancestry cluster associated with self-reported Caucasian donors. Both class I and class II loci were covered by HLA typing, at four-digit resolution. About 300 gigabases of sequencing data and around 85 million unique TCR sequences made up an early release that covered several hundred HLA-typed donors. The study combined high-throughput TCR immunosequencing, statistical association of individual TCRs with disease status, and machine learning to predict cytomegalovirus infection status. All discovery cohort repertoires had been generated on a single sequencing platform. The study profiled the T cell repertoires of under 850 subjects by immunosequencing and related them to cytomegalovirus serostatus. The study aimed to test whether cataloging public T cell receptors could reveal signatures of past pathogen exposure. The number of typed donors differed by locus: about 629-630 for A, B, C, DRB1 and DQB1; 522 for DQA1; 606 for DPA1; and roughly 490 for DPB1. Donor age, sex, ethnicity and CMV serostatus were compiled together with the repertoire data. Rather than drawing on any new phenotypic data, the later analysis identified candidate immune exposures from TCR beta sequences and the way those sequences occurred across donors. Among around 400 genotyped donors of the cohort, an average of approximately 200,000 unique TCR beta nucleotide sequences was sequenced per donor, of which approximately 18% were non-productive. Roughly 5 DR-DQ haplotypes were treated as single units for association and clustering because of strong linkage in the cohort. A separate validation cohort of 100 to 150 different subjects was used in addition to the approximately 610-subject first cohort.

What the authors observed across the whole study: A further reported finding was that TCR beta sequences accurately predicted the HLA-A and HLA-B alleles for most subjects in the first cohort. Because HLA typing was unavailable for some donors at each locus, only the typed subset was used in association tests. In both the original and validation cohorts, the classifier was reported to diagnose cytomegalovirus status with high specificity and sensitivity. In an earlier analysis of some 540 of the donors, most TCR beta V segments appeared in productive rearrangements about 90% or about 30% of the time, broadly matching IMGT annotations. Compared with the roughly 700-donor mean, donors in an Asian-associated ancestry cluster had fewer N-insertions in productive TCRs, according to a later genetic analysis. Correlated functional status among segregating V segments might be attributable to linkage disequilibrium, but an unknown experimental factor could not be ruled out. According to a later analysis, TCR association rates differed among HLA loci, with DRB1 alleles showing the most associated TCRs and HLA-C alleles showing the fewest. Over 15 rarely observed V segments, including chromosome 9 orphons, were excluded from the earlier analysis of approximately 500 of the donors because counts were too low. Most TCR sequences were observed very rarely across donors, whereas some public TCRs were present in many individuals. In a later analysis, several top co-occurrence clusters were reported to appear linked to parvovirus B19, influenza, CMV and Epstein-Barr virus. For the cohort, immune exposure information was limited to CMV serostatus. According to a later analysis, most CMV-associated TCR beta chains appeared to be HLA-restricted, and the HLA associations seemed to be driven largely by CMV exposure. A group of highly shared sequence variants was considered likely to be a technical artifact of the sequencing pipeline. In a later analysis, HLA-associated TCR beta chains showed more clonal expansion and lower generation probabilities than non-associated chains that were equally common. The presence/absence analyses assumed that sequencing depth was roughly uniform across donors, and that assumption may not be true. Only TCR beta chains were sequenced in this cohort, and the absence of alpha or paired-chain data limited detectable features. The authors suggested that the approach could potentially be generalized to other disease states and immunological phenotypes. In the study, 150 to 200 TCR beta chains were listed as associated with cytomegalovirus. Specific HLA alleles were associated with more than 15,000 TCR beta sequences at a false discovery rate of 0.05 in a later analysis. Strong co-occurrence of HLA alleles, especially DR and DQ, made assigning TCR associations to individual alleles difficult. In a later genetic analysis, a missense DCLRE1C variant was associated with V-gene and J-gene trimming of TCR beta chains, and the association was replicated in an independent cohort. In vitro tests confirmed that a few of the cytomegalovirus-associated TCR beta chains recognize cytomegalovirus antigens.

To note about this clone: Its antigen remains undetermined. No per-base quality is available; no much larger clone lies one base away.

The cohort consisted of 650 to 700 healthy bone marrow donors. Cohort members were all nominally healthy when sampled, although unrecorded immune exposures were likely present. The donor was CMV seropositive and was included in the group of some 290 seropositive cohort members. A peripheral blood sample was collected from each donor, and TCR beta sequencing was performed on peripheral blood mononuclear cells. The Qiagen DNeasy Blood Extraction Kit was used to extract genomic DNA from the blood cell samples. Library generation was performed with the immunoSEQ multiplex PCR assay. A mixture of 60 forward primers for TCR Vbeta segments and 13 reverse primers for TCR Jbeta segments was used in the multiplex PCR. The CDR3 region of rearranged TCR beta genes was amplified from genomic DNA by a multiplex PCR assay. The Illumina HiSeq System was used to sequence the amplified TCR beta libraries as 87-base-pair reads. In the source study's methods: In a later analysis, 80 million or so unique TCR beta chains were counted across the roughly 670 repertoires, and roughly 11 million of these chains were shared by at least two donors. Raw reads were error-corrected and collapsed into unique sequences by a nearest-neighbor algorithm in which closely related sequences were merged to remove PCR and sequencing errors. To assign V, D and J gene segments, CDR3 sequences were aligned to IMGT reference sequences. Each retained sequence needed at least a six-nucleotide match to both a V gene segment and a J gene segment. Rearrangements were classified as productive when the CDR3 lacked stop codons and remained in frame with V and J, and all other rearrangements were classified as non-productive. CDR3 was defined by IMGT convention, running from the second conserved V-encoded cysteine to the conserved J-encoded phenylalanine. Sequences without an unambiguous match to a single V gene segment were excluded from the earlier analysis of approximately 600 of the donors. In an earlier analysis of 587 of the donors, V segments were called functional above 56.7% productive rearrangements and were called segregating when the between-donor standard deviation exceeded 5%. To diagnose cytomegalovirus status from the catalog of TCR beta chain sequences, a statistical classification framework was built. In a later analysis, V and J genes were assigned by comparing TCR nucleotide sequences against IMGT/GENE-DB human TR gene sequences. The TCRdist pipeline was used in a later analysis to assign CDR3 sequences and most-parsimonious VDJ recombination scenarios. In a later analysis, each TCR beta chain was defined by its CDR3 amino acid sequence together with its V-gene family, and reads lacking a unique V-gene family were excluded. To address suspected cross-contamination and a sequencing artifact, a later analysis removed a few hundred highly shared, low-generation-probability nucleotide sequences. In a later analysis, a clonal expansion index was calculated for each public chain from normalized within-repertoire ranks of inferred template counts. In a later analysis, generation probabilities were computed with a VDJ recombination model fitted to out-of-frame rearrangements, and the resulting probabilities were checked against IGoR. In a later analysis, TCR-TCR, TCR-HLA and TCR-CMV co-occurrence was scored with hypergeometric tests, and a repertoire-size bias correction was applied to TCR pairs. A later analysis estimated false discovery rates by permuting HLA or CMV assignments 20 times. A later analysis grouped co-occurring TCRs with DBSCAN, adding TCRdist sequence similarity when clustering within HLA-allele-positive subsets. Repertoires with fewer than 30,000 or more than 120,000 public chains, plus five repertoires with anomalous nucleotide sharing, were excluded from co-occurrence clustering. The table comes from immuneACCESS by way of TCRdb, which keeps in-frame sequences with V and J called. Part of the clones is missing from these tables; in studies checked, under half for an unresolved V gene and the rest for unknown reasons. V and J calls and clone size are copied from that table; D and trimming were computed from the DNA. The sample contains about 130,000 clones, around four fifths of them found a single time. The ten largest make up 5.5% to 7% of the sample.

This sequence originates from a woman aged 40-49 years in good health and CMV-seropositive. The sequenced sample consisted of PBMCs.

The CDR3 has the sequence CASGLVGGEGYQPQHF. The nucleotides read TGTGCTAGTGGTTTGGTCGGAGGAGAGGGCTATCAGCCCCAGCATTTT. The chain employs TRBV12-5 and TRBJ1-5; no D segment can be confidently identified. V loses 0 bases, J loses 5 bases, and the germline ends lie 14 bases apart. The germline V gene encodes CDR1 LGHNT and CDR2 FRNRAP. The CDR3 numbers 16 residues from cysteine through phenylalanine. The only DNA kept is the CDR3, 48 bases in frame from the first base.